This TCR beta chain was profiled in a study of T cells in severe cutaneous drug reactions. Study in general: The ALDEN and Naranjo causality algorithms determined the culprit drug. Blister fluid/cells and PBMC came from acute- or recovery-stage patients.

Concerning this clonotype: Its antigen is not known.

Sequenced patients had Stevens-Johnson syndrome or toxic epidermal necrolysis caused by carbamazepine. Study results and caveats: All seven CBZ-SJS/TEN blister samples shared a public TCRbeta CDR3 at mean approximately 14%. Blister cells averaged roughly 30% and PBMC about 5% TRBV12-4 in carbamazepine-induced Stevens-Johnson syndrome or toxic epidermal necrolysis patients.

In germline, CDR1 is SEHNR, CDR2 FQNEAQ (reference sequence). The CDR3 length is 16 residues. Bulk and single-cell libraries used iRepertoire multiplex PCR with TCR subtype-specific primers. Using the multiplex PCR reads, TCRdb records one entry per CDR3 protein without DNA. The data show just over 20,000 distinct CDR3 sequences, and the top ten clones hold under 8.5%. The clonotype originates from a human donor with toxic epidermal necrolysis, a severe cutaneous drug reaction. This sequence joins TRBV7-9 and TRBJ1-2. Source material: PBMCs. The CDR3 sequence is CASSPTLGRRNYGYTF.